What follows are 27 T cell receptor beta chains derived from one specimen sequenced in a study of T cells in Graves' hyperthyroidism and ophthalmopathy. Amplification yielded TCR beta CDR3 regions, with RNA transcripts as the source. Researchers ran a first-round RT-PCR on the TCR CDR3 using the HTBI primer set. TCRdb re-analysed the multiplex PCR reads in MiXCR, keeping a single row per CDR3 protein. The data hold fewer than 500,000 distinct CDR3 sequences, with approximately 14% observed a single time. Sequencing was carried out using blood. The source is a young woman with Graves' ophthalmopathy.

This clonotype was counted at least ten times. CDR3 in DNA: TGTGCCACTACGGTTGAAGCCTGGGGCGGTGAAAAACTGTTTTTT. Encoded protein: CATTVEAWGGEKLFF. This chain links TRBV19 with TRBJ1-4; perhaps TRBD1 as D (5 bases). Germline V gene sequence: CDR1 LNHDA, CDR2 SQIVND (reference sequence). Trimming stripped 10 bases from V and 7 bases from J, with 22 bases between. The CDR3 covers 15 residues.

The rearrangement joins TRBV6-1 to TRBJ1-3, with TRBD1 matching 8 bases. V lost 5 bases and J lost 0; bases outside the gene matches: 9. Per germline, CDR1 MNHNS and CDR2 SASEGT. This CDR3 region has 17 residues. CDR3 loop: CASSTQQGVSSGNTIYF. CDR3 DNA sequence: TGTGCCAGCAGTACCCAACAGGGGGTCAGCTCTGGAAACACCATATATTTT.

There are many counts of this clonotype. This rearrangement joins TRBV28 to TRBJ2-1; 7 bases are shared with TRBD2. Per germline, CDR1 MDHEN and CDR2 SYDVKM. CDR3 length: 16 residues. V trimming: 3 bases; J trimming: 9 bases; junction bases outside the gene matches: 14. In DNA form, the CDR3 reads TGTGCCAGCAGTTTTTCCCCCGGGACTATTTCGCTTGAGCAGTTCTTC. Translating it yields CASSFSPGTISLEQFF.

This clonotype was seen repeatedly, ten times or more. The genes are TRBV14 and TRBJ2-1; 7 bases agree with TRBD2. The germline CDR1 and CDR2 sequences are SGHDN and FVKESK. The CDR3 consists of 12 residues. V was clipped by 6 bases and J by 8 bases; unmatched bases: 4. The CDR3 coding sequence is TGTGCCAGCAGTCAAAGCGGGGATGAGCAGTTCTTC. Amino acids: CASSQSGDEQFF. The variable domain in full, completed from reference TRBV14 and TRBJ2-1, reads EAGVTQFPSHSVIEKGQTVTLRCDPISGHDNLYWYRRVMGKEIKFLLHFVKESKQDESGMPNNRFLAERTGGTYSTLKVQPAELEDSGVYFCASSQSGDEQFFGPGTRLTVL.

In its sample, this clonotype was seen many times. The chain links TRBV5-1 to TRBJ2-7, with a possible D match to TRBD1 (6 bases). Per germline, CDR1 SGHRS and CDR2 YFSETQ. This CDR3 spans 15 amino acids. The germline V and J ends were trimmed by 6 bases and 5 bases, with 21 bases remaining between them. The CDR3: CASKIRTDLSNEQYF. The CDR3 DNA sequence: TGCGCCAGCAAAATCCGGACAGACCTTTCCAACGAGCAGTACTTC.

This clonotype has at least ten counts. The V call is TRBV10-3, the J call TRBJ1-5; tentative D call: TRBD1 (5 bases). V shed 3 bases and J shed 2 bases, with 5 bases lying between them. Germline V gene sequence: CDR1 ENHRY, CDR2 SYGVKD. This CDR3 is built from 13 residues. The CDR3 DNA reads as TGTGCCATCAGTGAAGGGGGCAATCAGCCCCAGCATTTT. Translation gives CAISEGGNQPQHF.

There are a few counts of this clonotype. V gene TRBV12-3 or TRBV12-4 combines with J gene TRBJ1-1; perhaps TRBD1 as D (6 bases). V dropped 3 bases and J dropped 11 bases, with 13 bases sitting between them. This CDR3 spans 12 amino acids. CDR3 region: CASSLGRDTAFF. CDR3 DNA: TGTGCCAGCAGTTTGGGCCGGGACACTGCTTTCTTT.

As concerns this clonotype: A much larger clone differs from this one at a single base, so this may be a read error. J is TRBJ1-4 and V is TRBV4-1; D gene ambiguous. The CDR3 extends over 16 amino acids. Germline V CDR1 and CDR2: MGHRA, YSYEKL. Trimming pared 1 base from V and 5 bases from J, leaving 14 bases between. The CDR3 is CASSQVVFCVNEKLFF. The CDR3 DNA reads TGCGCCAGCAGCCAAGTTGTATTCTGCGTCAATGAAAAACTGTTTTTT.

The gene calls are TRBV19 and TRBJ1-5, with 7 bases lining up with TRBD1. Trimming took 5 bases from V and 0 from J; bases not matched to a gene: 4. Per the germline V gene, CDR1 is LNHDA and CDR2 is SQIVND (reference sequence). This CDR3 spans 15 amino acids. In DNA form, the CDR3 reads TGTGCCAGTAGTTCCAGGGGGAATAGCAATCAGCCCCAGCATTTT. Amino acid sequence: CASSSRGNSNQPQHF.

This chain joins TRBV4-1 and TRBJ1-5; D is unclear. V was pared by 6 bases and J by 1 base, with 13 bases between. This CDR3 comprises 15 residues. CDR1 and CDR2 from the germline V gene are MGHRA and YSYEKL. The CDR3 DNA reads TGCGCCAGCAGTTACTCTTCGAACAGCAATCAGCCCCAGCATTTT. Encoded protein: CASSYSSNSNQPQHF.

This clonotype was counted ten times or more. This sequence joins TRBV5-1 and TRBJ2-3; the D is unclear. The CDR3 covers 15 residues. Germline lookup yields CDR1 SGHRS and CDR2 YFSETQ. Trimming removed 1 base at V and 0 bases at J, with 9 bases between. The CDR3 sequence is CASSLRTASTDTQYF. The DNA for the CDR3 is TGCGCCAGCAGCTTGAGGACCGCTAGCACAGATACGCAGTATTTT.

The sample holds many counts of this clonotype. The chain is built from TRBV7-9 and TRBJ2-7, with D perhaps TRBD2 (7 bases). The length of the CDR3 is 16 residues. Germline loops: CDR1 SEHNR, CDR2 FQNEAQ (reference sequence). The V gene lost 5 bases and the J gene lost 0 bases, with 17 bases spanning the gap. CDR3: CASSLRTAGSSYEQYF. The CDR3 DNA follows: TGTGCCAGCAGCCTCAGGACAGCGGGGAGCTCCTACGAGCAGTACTTC.

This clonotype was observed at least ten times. The CDR3 DNA sequence: TGTGCCAGCAGAGCTGGACTAGCGGGAGTGGAGACCCAGTACTTC. This codes for CASRAGLAGVETQYF. J is TRBJ2-5 and V is TRBV28, with 13 positions matching TRBD2. Losses at the gene ends were 6 bases for V and 5 bases for J; bases not matched to a gene: 6. Germline V gene sequence: CDR1 MDHEN, CDR2 SYDVKM. The CDR3 sequence is 15 residues long. The full variable domain, completed using reference TRBV28 and TRBJ2-5, is DVKVTQSSRYLVKRTGEKVFLECVQDMDHENMFWYRQDPGLGLRLIYFSYDVKMKEKGDIPEGYSVSREKKERFSLILESASTNQTSMYLCASRAGLAGVETQYFGPGTRLLVL.

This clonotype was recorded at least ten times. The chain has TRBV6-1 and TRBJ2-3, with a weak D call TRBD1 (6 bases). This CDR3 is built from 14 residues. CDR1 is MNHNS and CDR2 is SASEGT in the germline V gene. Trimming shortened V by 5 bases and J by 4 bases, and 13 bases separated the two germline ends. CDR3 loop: CASSIQGLSDTQYF. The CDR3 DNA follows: TGTGCCAGCAGTATACAGGGTTTGTCAGATACGCAGTATTTT.

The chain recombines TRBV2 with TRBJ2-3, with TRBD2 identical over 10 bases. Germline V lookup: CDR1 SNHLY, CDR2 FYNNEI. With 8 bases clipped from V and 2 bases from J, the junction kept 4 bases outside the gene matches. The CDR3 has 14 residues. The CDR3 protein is CASWTSGTTDTQYF. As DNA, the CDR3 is TGTGCCAGCTGGACTAGCGGAACCACAGATACGCAGTATTTT.

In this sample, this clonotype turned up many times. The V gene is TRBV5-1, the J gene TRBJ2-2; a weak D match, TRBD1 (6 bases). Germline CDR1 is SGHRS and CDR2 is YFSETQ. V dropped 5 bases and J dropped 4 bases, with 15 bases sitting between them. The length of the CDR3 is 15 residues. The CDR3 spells CASRPGHLITGELFF. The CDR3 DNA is TGCGCCAGCAGACCGGGACATCTAATCACCGGGGAGCTGTTTTTT.

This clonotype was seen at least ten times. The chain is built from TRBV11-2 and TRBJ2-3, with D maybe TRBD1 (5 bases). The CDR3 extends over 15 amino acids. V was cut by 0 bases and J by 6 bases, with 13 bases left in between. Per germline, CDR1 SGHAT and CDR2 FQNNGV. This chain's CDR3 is CASSLEGRVGDTQYF. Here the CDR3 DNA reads TGTGCCAGCAGCTTAGAAGGCAGGGTAGGGGATACGCAGTATTTT.

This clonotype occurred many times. The DNA of the CDR3 is TGTGCCAGCAGTTTCTCCAGGGACAGTGAGAACCAAGAGACCCAGTACTTC. It codes for CASSFSRDSENQETQYF. The V gene is TRBV6-2 or TRBV6-3, the J gene TRBJ2-5, with TRBD1 identical over 7 bases. V lost 4 bases and J lost 0; bases outside the gene matches: 11. Germline assignment: CDR1 MNHEY and CDR2 SVGEGT. This CDR3 contains 17 residues.

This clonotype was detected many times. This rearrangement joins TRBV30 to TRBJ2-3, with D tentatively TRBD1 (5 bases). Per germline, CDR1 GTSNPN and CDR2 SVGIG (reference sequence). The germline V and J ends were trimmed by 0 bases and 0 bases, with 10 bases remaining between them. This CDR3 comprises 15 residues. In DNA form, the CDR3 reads TGTGCCTGGAGTGTAGTGGGGCCGAGCACAGATACGCAGTATTTT. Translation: CAWSVVGPSTDTQYF.

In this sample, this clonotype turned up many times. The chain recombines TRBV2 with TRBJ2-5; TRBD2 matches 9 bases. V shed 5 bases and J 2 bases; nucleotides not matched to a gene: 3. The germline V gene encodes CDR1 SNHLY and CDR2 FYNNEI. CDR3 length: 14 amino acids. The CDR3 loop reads CASSRLAAQETQYF. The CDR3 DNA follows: TGTGCCAGCAGTCGACTAGCGGCTCAAGAGACCCAGTACTTC.

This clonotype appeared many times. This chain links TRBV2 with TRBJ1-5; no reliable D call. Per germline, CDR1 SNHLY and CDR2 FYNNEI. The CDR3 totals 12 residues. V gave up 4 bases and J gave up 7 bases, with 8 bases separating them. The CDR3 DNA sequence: TGTGCCAGCAGTGGTTGGGGACAGCCCCAGCATTTT. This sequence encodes CASSGWGQPQHF.

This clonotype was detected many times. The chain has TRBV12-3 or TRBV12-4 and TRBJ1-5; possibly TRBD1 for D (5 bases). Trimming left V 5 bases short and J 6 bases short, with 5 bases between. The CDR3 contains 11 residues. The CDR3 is CASSGGQPQHF. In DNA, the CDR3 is TGTGCCAGCAGTGGGGGTCAGCCCCAGCATTTT.

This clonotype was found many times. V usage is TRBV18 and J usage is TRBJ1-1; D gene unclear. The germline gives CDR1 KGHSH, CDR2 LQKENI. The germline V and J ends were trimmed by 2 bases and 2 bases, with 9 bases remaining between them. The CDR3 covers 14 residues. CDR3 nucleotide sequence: TGTGCCAGCTCACCAACAAAGCCAAACACTGAAGCTTTCTTT. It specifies CASSPTKPNTEAFF.

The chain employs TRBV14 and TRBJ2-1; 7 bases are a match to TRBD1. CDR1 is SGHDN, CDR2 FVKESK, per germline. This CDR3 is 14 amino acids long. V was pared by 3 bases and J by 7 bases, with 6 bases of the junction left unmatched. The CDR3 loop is CASSQRQGVNEQFF. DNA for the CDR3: TGTGCCAGCAGCCAGCGACAGGGTGTAAATGAGCAGTTCTTC.

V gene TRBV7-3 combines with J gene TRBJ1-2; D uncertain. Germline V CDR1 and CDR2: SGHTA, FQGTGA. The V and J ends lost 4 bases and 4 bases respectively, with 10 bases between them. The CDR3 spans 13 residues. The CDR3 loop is CASSYGEGYGYTF. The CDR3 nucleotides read TGTGCCAGCAGCTATGGGGAGGGCTATGGCTACACCTTC.

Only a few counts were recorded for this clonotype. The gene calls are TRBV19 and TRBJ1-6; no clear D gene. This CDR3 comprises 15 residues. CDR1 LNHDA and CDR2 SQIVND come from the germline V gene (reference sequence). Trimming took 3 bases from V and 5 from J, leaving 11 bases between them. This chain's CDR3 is CASSIRPKNNSPLHF. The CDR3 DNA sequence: TGTGCCAGTAGTATTCGGCCCAAAAATAATTCACCCCTCCACTTT.

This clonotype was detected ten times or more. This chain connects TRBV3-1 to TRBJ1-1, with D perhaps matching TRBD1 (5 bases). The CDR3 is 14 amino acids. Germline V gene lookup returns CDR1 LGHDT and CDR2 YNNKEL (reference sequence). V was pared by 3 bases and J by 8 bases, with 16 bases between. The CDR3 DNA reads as TGTGCCAGCAGCCACCTGGGGGAGCAGGTCGAAGCTTTCTTT. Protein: CASSHLGEQVEAFF.